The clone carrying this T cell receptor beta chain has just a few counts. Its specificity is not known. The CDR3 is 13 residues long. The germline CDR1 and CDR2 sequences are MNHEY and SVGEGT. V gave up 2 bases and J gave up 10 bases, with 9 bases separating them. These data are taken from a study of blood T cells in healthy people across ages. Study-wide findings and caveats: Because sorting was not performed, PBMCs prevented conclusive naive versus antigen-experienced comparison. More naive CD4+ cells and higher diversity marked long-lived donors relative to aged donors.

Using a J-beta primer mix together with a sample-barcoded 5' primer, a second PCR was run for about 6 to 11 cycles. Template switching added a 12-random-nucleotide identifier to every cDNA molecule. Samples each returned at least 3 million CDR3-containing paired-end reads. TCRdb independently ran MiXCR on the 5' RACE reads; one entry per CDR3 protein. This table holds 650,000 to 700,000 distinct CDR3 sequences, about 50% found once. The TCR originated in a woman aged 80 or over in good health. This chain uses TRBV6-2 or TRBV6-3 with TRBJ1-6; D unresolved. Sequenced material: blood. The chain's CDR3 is CASSYPTPSPLHF. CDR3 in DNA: TGTGCCAGCAGTTACCCTACTCCGTCACCCCTCCACTTT.